The rows below give T cell receptor beta chains drawn from one sample of a study of identifying expanded T cells in peripheral blood. Measured with immunoSEQ multiplex PCR; TCRdb has only the in-frame clones, and not every one. Of some 100,000 clones in the sample, 80% to 90% are singletons; the top ten hold just over 5.5%. The sample taken for sequencing was blood. The source is a person aged 18 to 69 in good health. The CDR3 runs from the conserved cysteine through the conserved F or W. The order of the fields is clone size, V gene, D gene, J gene, CDR3 protein, CDR3 DNA. D genes are given only for firm matches. A row's size may be missing; if present it is once, few, many or a size class.

clone size: -; V gene: TRBV7-9; D gene: TRBD2; J gene: TRBJ2-5; CDR3 protein: CASSPMGLALVETQYF; CDR3 DNA: TGTGCCAGCAGCCCTATGGGACTAGCGCTCGTAGAGACCCAGTACTTC
clone size: -; V gene: TRBV7-9; D gene: -; J gene: TRBJ1-2; CDR3 protein: CASSSFSDYGYTF; CDR3 DNA: TGTGCCAGCAGCTCTTTTAGCGACTATGGCTACACCTTC
clone size: -; V gene: TRBV14; D gene: -; J gene: TRBJ2-3; CDR3 protein: CASSQAGARRRIDTQYF; CDR3 DNA: TGTGCCAGCAGCCAAGCGGGGGCTCGGCGTAGAATAGATACGCAGTATTTT
clone size: -; V gene: TRBV6-5; D gene: TRBD1; J gene: TRBJ2-7; CDR3 protein: CASNQGQGSYEQYF; CDR3 DNA: TGTGCCAGCAATCAGGGACAGGGATCCTACGAGCAGTACTTC
clone size: -; V gene: TRBV29-1; D gene: -; J gene: TRBJ2-2; CDR3 protein: CSVDSYTGELFF; CDR3 DNA: TGCAGCGTTGACTCATACACCGGGGAGCTGTTTTTT
clone size: -; V gene: TRBV6-4; D gene: -; J gene: TRBJ2-1; CDR3 protein: CASSIQGGGHNEQFF; CDR3 DNA: TGTGCCAGCAGTATCCAAGGAGGCGGGCACAATGAGCAGTTCTTC
clone size: few; V gene: TRBV6-6; D gene: -; J gene: TRBJ1-1; CDR3 protein: CASSYGGMNTEAFF; CDR3 DNA: TGTGCCAGCAGTTATGGGGGGATGAACACTGAAGCTTTCTTT
clone size: -; V gene: TRBV6-1; D gene: -; J gene: TRBJ1-2; CDR3 protein: CASSEALWGDGGYTF; CDR3 DNA: TGTGCCAGCAGTGAAGCGCTGTGGGGGGATGGTGGCTACACCTTC
clone size: -; V gene: TRBV19; D gene: TRBD1; J gene: TRBJ1-5; CDR3 protein: CASSIGQGSGNQPQHF; CDR3 DNA: TGTGCCAGTAGTATCGGACAGGGGTCGGGCAATCAGCCCCAGCATTTT
clone size: -; V gene: TRBV6-5; D gene: -; J gene: TRBJ2-5; CDR3 protein: CASSYSWGQETQYF; CDR3 DNA: TGTGCCAGCAGTTACTCCTGGGGGCAAGAGACCCAGTACTTC
clone size: -; V gene: TRBV29-1; D gene: TRBD1; J gene: TRBJ2-7; CDR3 protein: CSVRGQGSYEQYF; CDR3 DNA: TGCAGCGTGAGGGGACAGGGCTCCTACGAGCAGTACTTC
clone size: -; V gene: TRBV28; D gene: -; J gene: TRBJ2-4; CDR3 protein: CASSKDSALNIQYF; CDR3 DNA: TGTGCCAGCAGCAAGGACAGCGCCTTAAACATTCAGTACTTC